This record concerns one T cell receptor (beta chain) sequence. Sequencing was performed with immunoSEQ multiplex PCR; in TCRdb, only in-frame clones are kept and a portion is missing. The sample includes around 50,000 clones, roughly 80% of them seen just once. The time point is: cycle 4 day 1 (C4D1), after less than 7 weeks of nivolumab. With no exception, relapse followed autologous stem cell transplantation in all patients, and brentuximab vedotin exposure varied. The data are from a study of PD-1 blockade in classical Hodgkin lymphoma. Looking at the study overall: Nivolumab was administered to patients intravenously at 3 mg/kg every 2 weeks.

The J segment lost 4 bases and the V segment lost 1 base, leaving 6 bases of the junction unmatched. The CDR3 sequence is 15 residues long. Germline CDR1 and CDR2: SGHDT and YYEEEE. The chain combines TRBV5-6 with TRBJ2-5; TRBD1 matches at 8 bases. This TCR derives from a human donor with classical Hodgkin lymphoma. Sequencing was performed on peripheral blood mononuclear cells (PBMCs), taken before the fourth cycle of nivolumab. Here the CDR3 DNA reads TGTGCCAGCAGCTTGCGGGCAGGGGGCCGAGAGACCCAGTACTTC. Protein sequence: CASSLRAGGRETQYF.